This entry lists 11 T cell receptor beta chains sequenced from one sample in a study of OX40 agonist ivuxolimab in advanced cancers. TCRdb's copy holds only in-frame clones and misses some; the assay was immunoSEQ multiplex PCR. The sample lists over 35,000 clones; 70% to 90% were seen once. Sequenced here: CD4+ or CD8+ T cells sorted from blood, sampled in a trial of the OX40 agonist ivuxolimab. Every receptor here comes from an adult with an advanced solid tumor such as melanoma, head and neck, liver or kidney cancer.

The genes are TRBV4-3 and TRBJ1-1; a weak D match, TRBD1 (5 bases). There are 15 residues in the CDR3. Per germline, CDR1 LGHNA and CDR2 YSLEER. Between the trimmed V and J ends, which lost 0 bases and 3 bases, there was a span of 11 bases. CDR3 residues: CASSQDSRVDTEAFF. The CDR3 DNA reads TGCGCCAGCAGCCAAGATTCCAGGGTGGACACTGAAGCTTTCTTT.

The chain combines TRBV6-5 with TRBJ1-2; 8 nucleotides match TRBD1. Per germline, CDR1 MNHEY and CDR2 SVGAGI. V lost 6 bases and J lost 3; bases outside the gene matches: 6. The CDR3 extends over 14 amino acids. The CDR3 DNA is TGTGCCAGCAGCTTCGGACAGGGAGACTATGGCTACACCTTC. Translated, it gives CASSFGQGDYGYTF.

The V gene is TRBV19, the J gene TRBJ1-1; D ambiguous. This CDR3 spans 13 amino acids. Germline V lookup: CDR1 LNHDA, CDR2 SQIVND (reference sequence). V lost 5 bases and J 0 bases, leaving 7 bases between the germline ends. In DNA form, the CDR3 reads TGTGCCAGTAGTTTCACATTGAACACTGAAGCTTTCTTT. Its translation: CASSFTLNTEAFF. Supplemented by reference TRBV19 and TRBJ1-1, the full variable domain reads DGGITQSPKYLFRKEGQNVTLSCEQNLNHDAMYWYRQDPGQGLRLIYYSQIVNDFQKGDIAEGYSVSREKKESFPLTVTSAQKNPTAFYLCASSFTLNTEAFFGQGTRLTVV.

The rearrangement joins TRBV7-9 to TRBJ1-1; tentative D call: TRBD1 (6 bases). The germline gives CDR1 SEHNR, CDR2 FQNEAQ (reference sequence). This CDR3 is built from 15 residues. Trimming left V 2 bases short and J 0 bases short, with 10 bases between. In nucleotides, the CDR3 is TGTGCCAGCAGCTTATTAGGGGGAGTGAACACTGAAGCTTTCTTT. It codes for CASSLLGGVNTEAFF.

The chain employs TRBV6-5 and TRBJ2-7; 9 nucleotides align to TRBD1. The V segment lost 0 bases and the J segment 5 bases; nucleotides outside the gene matches: 2. The CDR3 has 14 amino acids. Germline assignment: CDR1 MNHEY and CDR2 SVGAGI. As DNA, the CDR3 is TGTGCCAGCAGTTACTCGACAGGGGGAGACGAGCAGTACTTC. This sequence encodes CASSYSTGGDEQYF.

By share, this clone counts as medium-sized. The chain recombines TRBV14 with TRBJ1-4; no reliable D call. The CDR3 has 15 residues. Deletions cut 1 base from V and 5 bases from J, with 11 bases between. The V gene's germline CDR1 is SGHDN and CDR2 FVKESK. CDR3 bases: TGTGCCAGCAGCCAAGGCCGGCGGTCGAATGAAAAACTGTTTTTT. Encoded protein: CASSQGRRSNEKLFF.

The chain has TRBV6-1 and TRBJ2-7, with D possibly matching TRBD2 (5 bases). The V end lost 7 bases, the J end lost 0 bases, and 10 bases lay between the germline ends. The CDR3 loop spans 13 amino acids. Germline CDR1 and CDR2: MNHNS and SASEGT. This CDR3 reads CASKSGNSYEQYF. CDR3 DNA sequence: TGTGCCAGCAAGTCCGGGAACTCCTACGAGCAGTACTTC.

The V gene is TRBV27, the J gene TRBJ2-2; 9 nucleotides match TRBD1. V shed 3 bases and J 6 bases; nucleotides not matched to a gene: 8. This CDR3 spans 16 amino acids. The V gene's germline CDR1 is MNHEY and CDR2 SMNVEV (reference sequence). The CDR3 sequence is CASSFMTGGRPGELFF. The CDR3 region has the DNA TGTGCCAGCAGTTTCATGACAGGGGGGCGACCCGGGGAGCTGTTTTTT.

The genes are TRBV19 and TRBJ1-3; D not resolved. This CDR3 is built from 14 residues. V shed 5 bases and J shed 1 base, with 9 bases lying between them. Germline-derived CDR1 and CDR2 are LNHDA and SQIVND (reference sequence). This chain's CDR3 is CASSLVGSGNTIYF. The DNA of the CDR3 is TGTGCCAGTAGTCTGGTGGGATCTGGAAACACCATATATTTT. The full variable domain, in which reference TRBV19 and TRBJ1-3 provide the parts outside the CDR3, is DGGITQSPKYLFRKEGQNVTLSCEQNLNHDAMYWYRQDPGQGLRLIYYSQIVNDFQKGDIAEGYSVSREKKESFPLTVTSAQKNPTAFYLCASSLVGSGNTIYFGEGSWLTVV.

The V call is TRBV30, the J call TRBJ1-2, with D perhaps matching TRBD1 (5 bases). Germline loops: CDR1 GTSNPN, CDR2 SVGIG (reference sequence). This CDR3 has 16 residues. V gave up 5 bases and J gave up 4 bases, with 23 bases separating them. The CDR3 nucleotides read TGTGCCTGGTCCACTGGGGGGATCCCGCTGATCTATGGCTACACCTTC. Translating it yields CAWSTGGIPLIYGYTF.

This clone was counted between two and nine times. The chain has TRBV7-2 and TRBJ2-7, with D maybe TRBD1 (6 bases). V shed 3 bases and J shed 3 bases, with 12 bases lying between them. There are 14 residues in the CDR3. Germline CDR1 SGHTA, CDR2 FQGNSA. The CDR3 spells CASSFAGGGYEQYF. CDR3 nucleotides: TGTGCCAGCAGCTTCGCTGGGGGCGGCTACGAGCAGTACTTC. The entire variable domain, with the rest obtained from reference TRBV7-2 and TRBJ2-7, is as follows: GAGVSQSPSNKVTEKGKDVELRCDPISGHTALYWYRQSLGQGLEFLIYFQGNSAPDKSGLPSDRFSAERTGGSVSTLTIQRTQQEDSAVYLCASSFAGGGYEQYFGPGTRLTVT.